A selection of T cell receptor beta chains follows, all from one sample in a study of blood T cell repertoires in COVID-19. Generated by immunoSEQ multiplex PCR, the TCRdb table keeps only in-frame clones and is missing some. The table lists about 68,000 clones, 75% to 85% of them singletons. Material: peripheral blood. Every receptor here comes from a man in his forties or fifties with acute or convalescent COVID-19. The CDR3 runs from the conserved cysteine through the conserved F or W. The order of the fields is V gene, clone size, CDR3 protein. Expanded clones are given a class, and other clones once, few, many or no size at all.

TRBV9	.	CASTPEATNEKLFF
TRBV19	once	CASSDTYSNQPQHF
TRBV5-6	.	CASSWTSGGAADTQYF
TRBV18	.	CASSPDRVYEQYF
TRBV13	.	CASSPGLENTGELFF
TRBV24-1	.	CATSDSAGPLAKNIQYF
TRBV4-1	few	CASSRHLAEGYGYTF
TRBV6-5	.	CASRLGSPDTQYF
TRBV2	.	CASRVSISVQETQYF
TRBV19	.	CASSRQGWVNQPQHF
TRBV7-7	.	CASSPTGLNEQFF
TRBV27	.	CASSLAGGETQYF
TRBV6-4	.	CASRAGGEAGGYTF
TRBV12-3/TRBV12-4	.	CASSKAGTDTQYF
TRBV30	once	CAWSVRASNTEAFF
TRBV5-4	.	CASSGPSGGSETQYF
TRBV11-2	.	CASSLLGGGAGETQYF
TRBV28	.	CASSYQAGVTDTQYF
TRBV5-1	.	CASSFYPVSYNEQFF
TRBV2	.	CASMTGVAGDQYF
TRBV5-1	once	CASSLVLRRTLTYEQYF
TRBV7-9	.	CASSFGAGGGQETQYF
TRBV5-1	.	CASSLSGGVYNEQFF
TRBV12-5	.	CASGLVRDGENPGGGEKLFF
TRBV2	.	CASSVTGLAGGNEQFF
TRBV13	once	CASSPRDSWDIQYF
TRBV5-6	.	CASSLAEVRDTEAFF
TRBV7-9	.	CASSPRGRTEQYF
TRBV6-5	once	CASRPTGNENSPLHF
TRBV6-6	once	CASSREDGYTF
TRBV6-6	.	CASSQDRGTYQPQHF
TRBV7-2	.	CASSLQGVTSGSPLHF
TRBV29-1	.	CSVEDYSPRGRGGYTF
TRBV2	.	CASSSGQVNTEAFF
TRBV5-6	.	CASRTAGHSYEQYF
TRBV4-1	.	CASSPRTGNSPLHF
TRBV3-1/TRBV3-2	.	CASSQGVGANYGYTF
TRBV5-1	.	CASSLWAGGPNEQFF
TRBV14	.	CASSQDWWRGVSTDTQYF
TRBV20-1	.	CSASSGGNQPQHF
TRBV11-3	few	CASSLGQEETQYF
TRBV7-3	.	CASSLARNTGELFF
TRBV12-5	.	CASGLRRIATNEQFF
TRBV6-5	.	CASRISQGSNQPQHF
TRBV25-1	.	CASRMDRGSTDTQYF
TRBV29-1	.	CSVEDPDRARNTIYF
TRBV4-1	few	CASSPLGGNEAGYTF
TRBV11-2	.	CASSLGTGSVTEAFF
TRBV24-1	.	CATSDPGQGPQETQYF
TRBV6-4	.	CASSENTGLAYEQYF
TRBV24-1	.	CATSEAQGRGYTF
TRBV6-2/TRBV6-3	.	CASSYSISLFF
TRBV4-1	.	CASSPLGRGSKNIQYF